The source of this T cell receptor beta chain is a study of T cells of healthy individuals. This clonotype was found many times. This CDR3 is 15 amino acids long. Per germline, CDR1 SGHAT and CDR2 FQNNGV. V was cut by 5 bases and J by 0 bases, with 12 bases left in between. A single record per CDR3 protein comes from TCRdb applying MiXCR to the 5' RACE reads. The sample has around 100,000 distinct CDR3 sequences; around 17% are singletons. The sequence derives from a human donor in good health. The chain is built from TRBV11-2 and TRBJ2-3; D remains ambiguous. As DNA, the CDR3 is TGTGCCAGCAGCGTCAGTAGTCCCAGCACAGATACGCAGTATTTT. This codes for CASSVSSPSTDTQYF.